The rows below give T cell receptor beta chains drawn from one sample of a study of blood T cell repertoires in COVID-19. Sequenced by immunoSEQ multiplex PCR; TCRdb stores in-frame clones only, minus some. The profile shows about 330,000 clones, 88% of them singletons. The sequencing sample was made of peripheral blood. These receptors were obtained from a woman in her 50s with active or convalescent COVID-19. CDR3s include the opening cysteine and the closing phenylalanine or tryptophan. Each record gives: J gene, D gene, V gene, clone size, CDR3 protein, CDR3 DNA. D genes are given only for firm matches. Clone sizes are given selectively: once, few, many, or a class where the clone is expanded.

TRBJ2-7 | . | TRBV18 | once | CASSPGGNEQYF | TGTGCCAGCTCCCCTGGGGGGAACGAGCAGTACTTC
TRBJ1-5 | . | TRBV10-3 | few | CAISENNNPQHF | TGTGCCATCAGTGAGAATAACAACCCCCAGCATTTT
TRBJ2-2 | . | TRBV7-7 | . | CASSLSGPGELFF | TGTGCTAGCAGCTTAAGCGGTCCCGGGGAGCTGTTTTTT
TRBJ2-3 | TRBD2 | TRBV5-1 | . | CASSALTSVHTDTQYF | TGCGCCAGCAGCGCGCTGACTAGCGTCCACACAGATACGCAGTATTTT
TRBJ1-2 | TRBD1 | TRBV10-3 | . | CAISESSGTGNGYTF | TGTGCCATCAGTGAGTCCTCGGGGACAGGGAACGGCTACACCTTC
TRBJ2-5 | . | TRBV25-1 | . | CASTGLETQYF | TGTGCCAGCACAGGGCTGGAGACCCAGTACTTC
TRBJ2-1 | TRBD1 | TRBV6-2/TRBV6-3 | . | CASSNLLGQGSSYNEQFF | TGTGCCAGCAGTAACCTCCTCGGACAGGGGAGCTCCTACAATGAGCAGTTCTTC
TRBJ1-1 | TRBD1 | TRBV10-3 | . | CAGRTGENTEAFF | TGTGCCGGGCGGACAGGTGAGAACACTGAAGCTTTCTTT
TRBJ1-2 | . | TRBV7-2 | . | CASSSPGIANYGYTF | TGTGCCAGCAGCTCCCCAGGGATCGCTAACTATGGCTACACCTTC
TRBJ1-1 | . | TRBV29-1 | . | CSLGGGNTEAFF | TGCAGCCTGGGGGGTGGGAACACTGAAGCTTTCTTT
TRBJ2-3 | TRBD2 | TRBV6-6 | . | CASSYPGLSSTDTQYF | TGTGCCAGCAGTTACCCGGGACTATCGAGCACAGATACGCAGTATTTT
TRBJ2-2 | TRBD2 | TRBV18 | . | CASSPLLADNTGELFF | TGTGCCAGCTCACCACTCCTAGCGGATAACACCGGGGAGCTGTTTTTT
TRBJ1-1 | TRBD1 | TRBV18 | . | CASSRQGLDTEAFF | TGTGCCAGCTCACGACAGGGGTTGGACACTGAAGCTTTCTTT
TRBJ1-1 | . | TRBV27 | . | CASSWGRDTEAFF | TGTGCCAGCAGTTGGGGCAGGGACACTGAAGCTTTCTTT